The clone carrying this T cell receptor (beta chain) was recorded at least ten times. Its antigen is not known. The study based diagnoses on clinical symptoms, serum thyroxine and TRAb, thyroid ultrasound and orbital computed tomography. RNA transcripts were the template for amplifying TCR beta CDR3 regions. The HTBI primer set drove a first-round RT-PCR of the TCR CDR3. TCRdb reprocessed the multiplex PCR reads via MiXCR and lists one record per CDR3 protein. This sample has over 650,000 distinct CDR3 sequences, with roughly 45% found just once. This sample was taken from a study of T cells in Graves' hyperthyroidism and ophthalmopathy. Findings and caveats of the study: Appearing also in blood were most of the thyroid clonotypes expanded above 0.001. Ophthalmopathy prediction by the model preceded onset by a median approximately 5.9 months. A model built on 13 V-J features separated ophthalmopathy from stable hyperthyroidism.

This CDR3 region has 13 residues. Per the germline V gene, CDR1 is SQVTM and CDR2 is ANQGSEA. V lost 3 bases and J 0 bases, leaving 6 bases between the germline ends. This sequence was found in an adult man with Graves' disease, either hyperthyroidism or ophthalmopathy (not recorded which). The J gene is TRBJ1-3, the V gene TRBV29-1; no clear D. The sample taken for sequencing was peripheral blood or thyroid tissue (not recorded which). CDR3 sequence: CSVEVFSGNTIYF. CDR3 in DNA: TGCAGCGTTGAGGTTTTCTCTGGAAACACCATATATTTT.